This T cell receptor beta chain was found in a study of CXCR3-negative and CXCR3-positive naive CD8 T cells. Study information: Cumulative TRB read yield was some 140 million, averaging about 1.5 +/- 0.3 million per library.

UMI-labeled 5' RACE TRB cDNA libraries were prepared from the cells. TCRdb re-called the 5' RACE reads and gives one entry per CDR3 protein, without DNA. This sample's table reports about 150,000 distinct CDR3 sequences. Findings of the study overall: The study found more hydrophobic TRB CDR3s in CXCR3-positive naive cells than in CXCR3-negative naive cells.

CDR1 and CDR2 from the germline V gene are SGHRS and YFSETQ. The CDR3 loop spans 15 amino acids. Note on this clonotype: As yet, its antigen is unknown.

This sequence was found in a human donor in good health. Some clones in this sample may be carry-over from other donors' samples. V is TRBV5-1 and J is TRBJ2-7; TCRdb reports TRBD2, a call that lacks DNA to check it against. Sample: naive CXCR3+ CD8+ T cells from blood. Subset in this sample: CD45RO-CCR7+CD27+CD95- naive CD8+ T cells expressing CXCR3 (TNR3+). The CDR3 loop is CASSLAGPLAYEQYF.